This T cell receptor (beta chain) comes out of a study of blood T cell repertoires in COVID-19. In the study overall: PBMCs, B-cell-depleted T cells, or T cells were the source of the cDNA or gDNA that made up the material.

Among Cohort 3 donors, those recovered had two negative PCRs, clearance, or symptom resolution. In the authors' workflow: Estimated nucleated cell counts came from reference gene primer amplification. Some clones are missing from TCRdb's copy, which holds only in-frame ones; the method was immunoSEQ multiplex PCR. Clonal size and the V and J genes are those of that table, whereas D and trimming came from the DNA. The sample carries approximately 310,000 clones, under 90% recorded once. CDR1 SGHRS and CDR2 YFSETQ come from the germline V gene. Trimming left V 5 bases short and J 5 bases short, with 9 bases between. This CDR3 has 12 amino acids.

This rearrangement joins TRBV5-1 to TRBJ2-3; D not resolved. Sequencing used PBMCs or T cells enriched from blood (not recorded which). The source of this sequence is a man aged 55 to 70 who had recovered from COVID-19. The DNA of the CDR3 is TGCGCCAGCAGACTTTCCTTAGATACGCAGTATTTT. The encoded protein is CASRLSLDTQYF.